This T cell receptor (beta chain) was retrieved from a study of T cell responses to AZD1222 COVID-19 vaccine. Study-wide points: Most donors were white British, females outnumbered males, and clonal diversity was possibly underestimated. Spike-wide vaccine-associated CD4 TCRs dominated at 160-218 and 743-854. Baseline serostatus was positive in only a handful of AZD1222 recipients. Elevations in Spike-specific TCR breadth and depth followed administration of two AZD1222 doses.

Clones were read by immunoSEQ multiplex PCR, and TCRdb kept only the in-frame ones, dropping some. The repertoire consists of 55,000 to 75,000 clones, with approximately 90% occurring once and the leading ten covering under 6.5%. Concerning this clone itself: The antigen remains unidentified.

J lost 0 bases, V lost 4 bases, and 12 bases had no gene match. CDR1 SGHTS and CDR2 YDEGEE come from the germline V gene. The CDR3 is made up of 18 amino acids. This receptor was identified in an adult in good health. Sequenced here: peripheral blood, sampled on day 0 of AZD1222 vaccination. This sequence joins TRBV5-8 and TRBJ1-5, with 8 bases identical to TRBD1. The CDR3 DNA reads TGTGCCAGCAGCCCGCACAGGGGGGGCGGGTATAGCAATCAGCCCCAGCATTTT. Translating it yields CASSPHRGGGYSNQPQHF.